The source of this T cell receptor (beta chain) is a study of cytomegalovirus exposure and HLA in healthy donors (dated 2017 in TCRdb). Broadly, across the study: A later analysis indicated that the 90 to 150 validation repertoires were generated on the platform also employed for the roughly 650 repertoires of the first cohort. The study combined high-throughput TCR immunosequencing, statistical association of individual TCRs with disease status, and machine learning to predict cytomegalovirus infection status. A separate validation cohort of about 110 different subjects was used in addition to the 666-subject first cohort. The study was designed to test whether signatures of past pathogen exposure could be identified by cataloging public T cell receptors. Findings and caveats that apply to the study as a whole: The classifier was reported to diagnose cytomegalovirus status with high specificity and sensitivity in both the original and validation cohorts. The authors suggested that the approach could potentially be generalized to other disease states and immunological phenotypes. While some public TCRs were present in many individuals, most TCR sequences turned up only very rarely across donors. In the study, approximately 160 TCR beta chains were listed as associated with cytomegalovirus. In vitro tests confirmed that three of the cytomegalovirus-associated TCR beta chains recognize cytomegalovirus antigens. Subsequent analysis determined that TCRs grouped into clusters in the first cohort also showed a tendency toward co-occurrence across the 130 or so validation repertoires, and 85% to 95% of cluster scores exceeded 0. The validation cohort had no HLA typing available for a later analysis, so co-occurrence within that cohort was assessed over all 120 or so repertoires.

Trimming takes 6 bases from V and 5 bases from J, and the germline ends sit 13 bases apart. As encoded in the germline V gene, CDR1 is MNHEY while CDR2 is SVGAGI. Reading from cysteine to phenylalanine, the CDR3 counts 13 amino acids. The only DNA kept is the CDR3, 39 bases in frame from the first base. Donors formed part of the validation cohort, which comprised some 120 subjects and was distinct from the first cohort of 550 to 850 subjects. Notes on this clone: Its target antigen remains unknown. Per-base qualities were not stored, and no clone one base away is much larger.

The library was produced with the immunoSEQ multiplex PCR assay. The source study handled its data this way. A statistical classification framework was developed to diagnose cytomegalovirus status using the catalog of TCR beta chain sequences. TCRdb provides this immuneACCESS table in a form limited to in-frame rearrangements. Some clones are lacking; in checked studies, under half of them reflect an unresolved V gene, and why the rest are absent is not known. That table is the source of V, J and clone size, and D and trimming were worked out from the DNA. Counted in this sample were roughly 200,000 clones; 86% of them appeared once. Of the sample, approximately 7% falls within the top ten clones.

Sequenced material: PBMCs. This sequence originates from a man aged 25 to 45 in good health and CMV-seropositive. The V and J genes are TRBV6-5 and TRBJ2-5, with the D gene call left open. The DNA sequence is TGTGCCAGCAGCCTATTTGGGTGGGAGACCCAGTACTTC. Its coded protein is CASSLFGWETQYF.